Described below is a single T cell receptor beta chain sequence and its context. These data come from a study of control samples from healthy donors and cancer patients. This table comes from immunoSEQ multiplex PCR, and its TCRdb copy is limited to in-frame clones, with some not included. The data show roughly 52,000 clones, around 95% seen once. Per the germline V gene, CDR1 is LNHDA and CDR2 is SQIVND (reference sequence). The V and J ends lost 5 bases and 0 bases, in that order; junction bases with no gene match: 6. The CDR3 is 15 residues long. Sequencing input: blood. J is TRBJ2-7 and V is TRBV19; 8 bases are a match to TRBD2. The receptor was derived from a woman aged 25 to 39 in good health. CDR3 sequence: CASSGTSGSSYEQYF. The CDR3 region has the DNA TGTGCCAGTAGTGGTACCAGCGGGAGCTCCTACGAGCAGTACTTC.